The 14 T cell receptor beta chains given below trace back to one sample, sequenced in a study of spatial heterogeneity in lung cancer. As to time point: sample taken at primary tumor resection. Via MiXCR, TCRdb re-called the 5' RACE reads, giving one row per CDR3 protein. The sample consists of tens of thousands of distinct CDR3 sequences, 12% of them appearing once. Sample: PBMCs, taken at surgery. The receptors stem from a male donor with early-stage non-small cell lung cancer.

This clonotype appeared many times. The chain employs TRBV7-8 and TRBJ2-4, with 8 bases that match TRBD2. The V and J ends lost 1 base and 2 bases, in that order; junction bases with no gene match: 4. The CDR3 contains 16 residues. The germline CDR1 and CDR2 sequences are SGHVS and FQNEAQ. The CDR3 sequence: CASSLDSGMSKNIQYF. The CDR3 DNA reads TGTGCCAGCAGCTTAGATAGCGGGATGTCCAAAAACATTCAGTACTTC.

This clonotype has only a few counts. CDR3 coding DNA: TGTGCCAGCATATATGAGCAGTTCTTC. Its translation is CASIYEQFF. The genes are TRBV11-3 and TRBJ2-1; D not certain. The CDR3 length is 9 residues. Trimming stripped 7 bases from V and 8 bases from J, with 3 bases between. Germline CDR1 reads SGHNT; CDR2 reads YENEEA.

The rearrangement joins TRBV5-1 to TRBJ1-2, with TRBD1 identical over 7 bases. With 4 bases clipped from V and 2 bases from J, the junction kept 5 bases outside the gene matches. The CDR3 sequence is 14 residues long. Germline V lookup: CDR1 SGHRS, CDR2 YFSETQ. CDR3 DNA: TGCGCCAGCAGCATCCGGGACAGAAACTATGGCTACACCTTC. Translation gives CASSIRDRNYGYTF.

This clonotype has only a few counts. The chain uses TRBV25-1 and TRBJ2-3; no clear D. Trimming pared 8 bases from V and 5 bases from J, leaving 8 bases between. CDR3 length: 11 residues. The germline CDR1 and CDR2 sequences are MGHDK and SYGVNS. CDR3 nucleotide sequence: TGTGCCAGCGGCCCCCAAGATACGCAGTATTTT. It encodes CASGPQDTQYF.

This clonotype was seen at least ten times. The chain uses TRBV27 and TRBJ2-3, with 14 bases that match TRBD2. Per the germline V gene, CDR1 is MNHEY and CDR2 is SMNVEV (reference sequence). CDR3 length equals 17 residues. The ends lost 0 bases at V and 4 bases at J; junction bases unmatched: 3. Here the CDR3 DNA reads TGTGCCAGCAGTTTATCCGGGACTAGCGGGAGTCCAGATACGCAGTATTTT. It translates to CASSLSGTSGSPDTQYF.

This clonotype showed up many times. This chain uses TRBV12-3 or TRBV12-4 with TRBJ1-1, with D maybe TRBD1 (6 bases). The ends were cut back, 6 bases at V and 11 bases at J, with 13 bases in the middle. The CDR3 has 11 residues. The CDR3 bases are TGTGCCAGCAGCCTCGGACAGTCCGCTTTCTTT. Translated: CASSLGQSAFF.

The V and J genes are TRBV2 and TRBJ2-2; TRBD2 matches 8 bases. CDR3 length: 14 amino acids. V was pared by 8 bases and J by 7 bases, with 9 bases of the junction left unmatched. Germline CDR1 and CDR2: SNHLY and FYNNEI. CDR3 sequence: CASSGSGVSGELFF. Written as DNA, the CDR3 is TGTGCCAGCTCGGGTAGCGGGGTCAGCGGGGAGCTGTTTTTT.

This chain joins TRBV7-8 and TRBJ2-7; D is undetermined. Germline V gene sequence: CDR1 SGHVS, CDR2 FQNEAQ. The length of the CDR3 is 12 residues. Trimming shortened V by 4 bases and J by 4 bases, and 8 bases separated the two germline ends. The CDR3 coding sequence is TGTGCCAGCAGCTACAGACCGTACGAGCAGTACTTC. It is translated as CASSYRPYEQYF.

CDR3 sequence reads: CASTVGPPAGNEQFF. Here the CDR3 DNA reads TGCGCCAGCACCGTTGGCCCCCCGGCGGGCAATGAGCAGTTCTTC. The genes are TRBV5-1 and TRBJ2-1; the D gene is possibly TRBD2 (5 bases). This CDR3 comprises 15 residues. The V gene lost 6 bases and the J gene lost 6 bases, with 19 bases spanning the gap. The V gene's germline CDR1 is SGHRS and CDR2 YFSETQ.

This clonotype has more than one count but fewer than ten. CDR3 amino acids: CASSPIPRPTGDGNYGYTF. The CDR3 DNA is TGTGCCAGCAGTCCCATCCCCCGACCGACAGGGGATGGGAACTATGGCTACACCTTC. The chain is built from TRBV28 and TRBJ1-2; 8 nucleotides match TRBD1. From germline, CDR1 is MDHEN and CDR2 SYDVKM. This CDR3 is 19 amino acids long. J gave up 2 bases and V 5 bases, and 19 bases lay outside the gene matches.

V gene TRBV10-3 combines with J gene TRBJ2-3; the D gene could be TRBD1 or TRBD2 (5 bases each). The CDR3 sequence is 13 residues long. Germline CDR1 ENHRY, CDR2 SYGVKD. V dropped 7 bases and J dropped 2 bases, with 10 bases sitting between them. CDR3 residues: CAITRGDTDTQYF. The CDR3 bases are TGTGCCATCACGAGGGGTGACACAGATACGCAGTATTTT.

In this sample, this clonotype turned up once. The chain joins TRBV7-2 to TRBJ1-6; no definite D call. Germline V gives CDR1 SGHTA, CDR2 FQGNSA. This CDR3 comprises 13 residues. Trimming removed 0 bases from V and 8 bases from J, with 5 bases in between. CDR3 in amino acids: CASSLAPDSPLHF. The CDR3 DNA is TGTGCCAGCAGCTTAGCTCCCGATTCACCCCTCCACTTT.

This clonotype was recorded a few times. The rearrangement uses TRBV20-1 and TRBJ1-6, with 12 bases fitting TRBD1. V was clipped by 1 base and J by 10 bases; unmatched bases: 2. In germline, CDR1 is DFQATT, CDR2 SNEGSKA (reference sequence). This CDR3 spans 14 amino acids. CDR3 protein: CSARGDRGQSPLHF. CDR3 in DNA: TGCAGTGCTAGAGGGGACAGGGGGCAATCACCCCTCCACTTT.

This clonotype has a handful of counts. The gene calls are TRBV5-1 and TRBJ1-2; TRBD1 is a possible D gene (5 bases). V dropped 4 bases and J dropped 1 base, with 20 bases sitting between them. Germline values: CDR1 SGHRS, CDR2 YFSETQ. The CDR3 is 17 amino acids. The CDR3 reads CASSLEGTEFSNYGYTF. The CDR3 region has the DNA TGCGCCAGCAGCCTCGAAGGGACGGAATTCAGTAACTATGGCTACACCTTC.